This TCR beta chain was recovered during a study of T cell responses to AZD1222 COVID-19 vaccine. On this clone itself: The antigen is unknown.

The study, taken as a whole, reports: Dominant CD4 TCR responses targeted spike regions 160-218 and 743-854. Baseline antibody screening turned up just a handful of seropositive AZD1222 recipients.

Sequenced by immunoSEQ multiplex PCR; TCRdb stores in-frame clones only, minus some. The profile shows 60,000 to 100,000 clones, roughly 87% of them singletons. Germline CDR1 reads LNHDA; CDR2 reads SQIVND (reference sequence). The CDR3 loop spans 13 amino acids. Trimming removed 1 base at V and 4 bases at J, with 4 bases between. The V and J genes are TRBV19 and TRBJ2-2, with unresolved D. This specimen consisted of peripheral blood, obtained on day 0 of AZD1222 vaccination. This TCR came from an adult in good health. Here the CDR3 DNA reads TGTGCCAGTAGTATAGGTTCCACCGGGGAGCTGTTTTTT. It encodes CASSIGSTGELFF.